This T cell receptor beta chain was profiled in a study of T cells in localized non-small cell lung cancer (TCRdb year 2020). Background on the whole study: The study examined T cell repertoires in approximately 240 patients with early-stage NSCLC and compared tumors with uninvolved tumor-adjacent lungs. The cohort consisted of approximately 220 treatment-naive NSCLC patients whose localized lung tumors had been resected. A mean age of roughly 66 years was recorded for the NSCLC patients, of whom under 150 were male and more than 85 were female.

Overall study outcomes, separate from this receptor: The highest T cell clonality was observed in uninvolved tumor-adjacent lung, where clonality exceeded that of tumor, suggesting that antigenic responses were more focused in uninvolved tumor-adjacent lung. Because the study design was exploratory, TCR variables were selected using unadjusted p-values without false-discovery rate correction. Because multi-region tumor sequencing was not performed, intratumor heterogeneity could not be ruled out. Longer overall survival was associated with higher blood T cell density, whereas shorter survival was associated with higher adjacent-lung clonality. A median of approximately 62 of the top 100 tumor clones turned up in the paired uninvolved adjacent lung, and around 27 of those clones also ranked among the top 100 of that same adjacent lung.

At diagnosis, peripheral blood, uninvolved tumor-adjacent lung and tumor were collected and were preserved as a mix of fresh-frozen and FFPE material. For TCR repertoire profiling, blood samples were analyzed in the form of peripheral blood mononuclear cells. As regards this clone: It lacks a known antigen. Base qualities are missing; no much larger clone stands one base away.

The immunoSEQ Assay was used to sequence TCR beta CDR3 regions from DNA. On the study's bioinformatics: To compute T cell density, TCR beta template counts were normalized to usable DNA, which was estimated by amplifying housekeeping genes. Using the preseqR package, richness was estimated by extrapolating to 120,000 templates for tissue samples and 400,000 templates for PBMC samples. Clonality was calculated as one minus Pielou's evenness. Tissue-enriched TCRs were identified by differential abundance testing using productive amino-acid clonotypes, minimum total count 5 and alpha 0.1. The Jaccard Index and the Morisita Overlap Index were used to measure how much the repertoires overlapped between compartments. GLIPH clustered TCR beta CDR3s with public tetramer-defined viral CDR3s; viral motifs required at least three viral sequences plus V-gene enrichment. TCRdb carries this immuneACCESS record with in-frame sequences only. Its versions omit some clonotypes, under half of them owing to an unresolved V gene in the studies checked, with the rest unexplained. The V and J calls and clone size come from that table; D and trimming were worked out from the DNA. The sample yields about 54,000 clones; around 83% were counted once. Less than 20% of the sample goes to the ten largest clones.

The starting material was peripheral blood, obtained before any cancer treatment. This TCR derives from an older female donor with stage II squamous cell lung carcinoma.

The DNA is TGTGCCAGTAGTATCGATACAGGGGGCGTTGGGTACACTGAAGCTTTCTTT. Translated, it gives CASSIDTGGVGYTEAFF. The chain links TRBV19 with TRBJ1-1, and 9 junction bases match TRBD1. Per the germline V gene (reference sequence), LNHDA is the CDR1 and SQIVND is the CDR2. Germline trimming amounts to 3 bases on V and 3 bases on J, with 11 as the count of junction bases outside the gene matches. The CDR3 sequence holds 17 residues, the cysteine and phenylalanine included. Of all the DNA, just the CDR3 is kept, 51 bases in frame from base 1.